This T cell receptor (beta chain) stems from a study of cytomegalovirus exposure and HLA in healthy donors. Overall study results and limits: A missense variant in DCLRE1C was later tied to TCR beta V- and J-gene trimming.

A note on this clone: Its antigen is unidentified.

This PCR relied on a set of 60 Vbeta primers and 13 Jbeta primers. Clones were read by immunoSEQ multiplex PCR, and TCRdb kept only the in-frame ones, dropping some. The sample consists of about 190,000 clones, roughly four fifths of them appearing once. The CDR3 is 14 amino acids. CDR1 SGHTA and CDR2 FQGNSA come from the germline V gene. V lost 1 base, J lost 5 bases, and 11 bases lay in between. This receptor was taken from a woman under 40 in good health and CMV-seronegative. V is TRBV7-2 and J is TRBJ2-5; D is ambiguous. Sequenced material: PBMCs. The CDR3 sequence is CASSLESLPETQYF. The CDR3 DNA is TGTGCCAGCAGCTTAGAAAGCCTCCCGGAGACCCAGTACTTC.